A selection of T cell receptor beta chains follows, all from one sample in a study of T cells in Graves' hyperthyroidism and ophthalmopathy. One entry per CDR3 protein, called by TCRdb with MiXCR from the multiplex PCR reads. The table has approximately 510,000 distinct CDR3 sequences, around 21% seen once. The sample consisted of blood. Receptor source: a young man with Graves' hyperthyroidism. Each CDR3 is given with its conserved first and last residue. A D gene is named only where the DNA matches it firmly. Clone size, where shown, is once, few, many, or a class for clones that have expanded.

CDR3 DNA: TGTGCCAGCAGCCGCCGACTCGGCAGCGGGACTTCCTACGAGCAGTACTTC
CDR3 protein: CASSRRLGSGTSYEQYF
clone size: many
D gene: TRBD2
J gene: TRBJ2-7
V gene: TRBV12-3/TRBV12-4

CDR3 DNA: TGTGCCAGCAAATCCGGGACAGCAAACACTGAAGCTTTCTTT
CDR3 protein: CASKSGTANTEAFF
clone size: NA
D gene: TRBD1
J gene: TRBJ1-1
V gene: TRBV3-1

CDR3 DNA: TGTGCCACCAGCAGAGATGCTACAGAAATGGGACGGAAAGTAGGAGAGACCCAGTACTTC
CDR3 protein: CATSRDATEMGRKVGETQYF
clone size: many
D gene: NA
J gene: TRBJ2-5
V gene: TRBV15

CDR3 DNA: TGTGCCAGCAGTTCGGGCGAGGTAGAGACCCAGTACTTC
CDR3 protein: CASSSGEVETQYF
clone size: NA
D gene: NA
J gene: TRBJ2-5
V gene: TRBV6-5

CDR3 DNA: TGTGCCAGCAGTCTAGTGGGACCGTCGAACTCCTACGAGCAGTACTTC
CDR3 protein: CASSLVGPSNSYEQYF
clone size: many
D gene: NA
J gene: TRBJ2-7
V gene: TRBV12-3/TRBV12-4

CDR3 DNA: TGCGCCAGCAGCGCCGGACTCATGAGCACTGAAGCTTTCTTT
CDR3 protein: CASSAGLMSTEAFF
clone size: NA
D gene: NA
J gene: TRBJ1-1
V gene: TRBV5-1

CDR3 DNA: TGCAGTGCGCCAGGACAGGCTAACACTGAAGCTTTCTTT
CDR3 protein: CSAPGQANTEAFF
clone size: many
D gene: TRBD1
J gene: TRBJ1-1
V gene: TRBV20-1

CDR3 DNA: TGCAGTGCTAGTGGTTGGGGGGCCAAAAACATTCAGTACTTC
CDR3 protein: CSASGWGAKNIQYF
clone size: NA
D gene: NA
J gene: TRBJ2-4
V gene: TRBV20-1

CDR3 DNA: TGTGCCAGCAGCTTAGATAGTCCTAGCAGGTCCGGCGAGACCCAGTACTTC
CDR3 protein: CASSLDSPSRSGETQYF
clone size: many
D gene: NA
J gene: TRBJ2-5
V gene: TRBV11-2

CDR3 DNA: TGTGCCAGCAGTTTATCCGGGTTCGACTACACCTTC
CDR3 protein: CASSLSGFDYTF
clone size: few
D gene: NA
J gene: TRBJ1-2
V gene: TRBV27

CDR3 DNA: TGTGCCAGCAGTTTGATAGGGGGCCACACTGAAGCTTTCTTT
CDR3 protein: CASSLIGGHTEAFF
clone size: many
D gene: TRBD1
J gene: TRBJ1-1
V gene: TRBV12-3/TRBV12-4

CDR3 DNA: TGTGCCAGCAGTGCCTCGCAGGGTTTGAAAACCGGGGAGCTGTTTTTT
CDR3 protein: CASSASQGLKTGELFF
clone size: few
D gene: NA
J gene: TRBJ2-2
V gene: TRBV6-4

CDR3 DNA: TGCAGCGTCCCTTGGGGCACTGAAGCTTTCTTT
CDR3 protein: CSVPWGTEAFF
clone size: many
D gene: NA
J gene: TRBJ1-1
V gene: TRBV29-1

CDR3 DNA: TGTGCCAGCAGGGTAGCGGGGGGGGACGGGGAGCTGTTTTTT
CDR3 protein: CASRVAGGDGELFF
clone size: few
D gene: TRBD2
J gene: TRBJ2-2
V gene: TRBV2

CDR3 DNA: TGTGCCAGCGGACCCAGGGAGGGCTATGGCTACACCTTC
CDR3 protein: CASGPREGYGYTF
clone size: many
D gene: NA
J gene: TRBJ1-2
V gene: TRBV27